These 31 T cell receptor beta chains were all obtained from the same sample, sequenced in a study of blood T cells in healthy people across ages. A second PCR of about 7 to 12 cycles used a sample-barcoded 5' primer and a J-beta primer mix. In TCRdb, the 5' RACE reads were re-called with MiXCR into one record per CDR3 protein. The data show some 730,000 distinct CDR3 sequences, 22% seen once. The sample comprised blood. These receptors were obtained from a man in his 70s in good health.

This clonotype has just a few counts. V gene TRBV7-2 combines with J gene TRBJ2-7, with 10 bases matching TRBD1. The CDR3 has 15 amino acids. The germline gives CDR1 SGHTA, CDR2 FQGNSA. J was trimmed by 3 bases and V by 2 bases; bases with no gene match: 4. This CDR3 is CASSLNGQGDYEQYV. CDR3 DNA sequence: TGTGCCAGCAGCTTAAATGGACAGGGGGACTACGAGCAGTACGTC.

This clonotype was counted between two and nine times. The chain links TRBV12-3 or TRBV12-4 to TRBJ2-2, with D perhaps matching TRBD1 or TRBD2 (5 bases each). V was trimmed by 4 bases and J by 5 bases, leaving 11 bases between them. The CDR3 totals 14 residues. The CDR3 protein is CASSSGPRTGELFF. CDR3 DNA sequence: TGTGCCAGCAGTTCGGGACCCCGAACCGGGGAGCTGTTTTTT.

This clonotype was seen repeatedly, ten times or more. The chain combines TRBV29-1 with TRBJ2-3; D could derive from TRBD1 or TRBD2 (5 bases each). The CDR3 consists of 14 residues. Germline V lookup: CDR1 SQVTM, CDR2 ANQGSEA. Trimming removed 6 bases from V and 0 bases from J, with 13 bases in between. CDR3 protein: CSVASGRSTDTQYF. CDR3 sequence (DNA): TGCAGCGTAGCCTCGGGACGGAGCACAGATACGCAGTATTTT.

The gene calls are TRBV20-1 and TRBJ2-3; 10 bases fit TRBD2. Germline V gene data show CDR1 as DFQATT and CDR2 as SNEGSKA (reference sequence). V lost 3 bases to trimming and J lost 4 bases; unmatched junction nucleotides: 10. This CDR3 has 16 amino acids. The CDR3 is CSASKMSGGVADTQYF. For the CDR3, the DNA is TGCAGTGCTAGCAAGATGAGCGGGGGGGTGGCAGATACGCAGTATTTT.

CDR3 DNA: TGTGCCACCTCTGGGGCGAGGGAGACCCAGTACTTC. The encoded protein is CATSGARETQYF. V gene TRBV28 combines with J gene TRBJ2-5; maybe TRBD1 (5 bases). Trimming removed 10 bases from V and 5 bases from J, with 14 bases in between. CDR1 and CDR2 (germline): MDHEN, SYDVKM. This CDR3 comprises 12 residues.

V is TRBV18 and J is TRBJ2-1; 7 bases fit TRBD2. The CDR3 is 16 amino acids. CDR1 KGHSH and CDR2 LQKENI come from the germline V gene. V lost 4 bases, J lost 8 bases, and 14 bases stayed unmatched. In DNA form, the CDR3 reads TGTGCCAGCTCACGAGAGACCGGACTAGGGGACGATGAGCAGTTCTTC. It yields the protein CASSRETGLGDDEQFF.

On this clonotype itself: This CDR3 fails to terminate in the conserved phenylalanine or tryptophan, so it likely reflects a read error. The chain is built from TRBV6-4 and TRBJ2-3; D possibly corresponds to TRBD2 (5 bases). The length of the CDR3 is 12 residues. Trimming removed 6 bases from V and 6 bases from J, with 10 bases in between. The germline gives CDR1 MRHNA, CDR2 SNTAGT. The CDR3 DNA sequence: TGTGCCAGCAGAGCCCCGGGGGATACGCAGTATCTT. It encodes CASRAPGDTQYL.

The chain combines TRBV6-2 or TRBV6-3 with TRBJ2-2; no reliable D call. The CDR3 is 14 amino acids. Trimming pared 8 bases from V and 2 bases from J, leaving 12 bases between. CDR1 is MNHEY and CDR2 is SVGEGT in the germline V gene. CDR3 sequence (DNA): TGTGCCAGCCGTCTGGACCTAAACACCGGGGAGCTGTTTTTT. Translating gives CASRLDLNTGELFF.

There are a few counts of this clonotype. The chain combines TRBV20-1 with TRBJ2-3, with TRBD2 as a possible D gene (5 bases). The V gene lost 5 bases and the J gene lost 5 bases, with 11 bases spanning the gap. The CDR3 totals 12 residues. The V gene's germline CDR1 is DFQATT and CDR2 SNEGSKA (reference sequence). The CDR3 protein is CSAPTAGDTQYF. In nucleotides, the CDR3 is TGCAGTGCTCCTACGGCGGGAGATACGCAGTATTTT.

In DNA, the CDR3 is TGTGCCACTGGACCCTCCTACGAGCAGTACTTC. It codes for CATGPSYEQYF. The chain uses TRBV10-3 and TRBJ2-7; D is unclear. Germline lookup yields CDR1 ENHRY and CDR2 SYGVKD. Trimming pared 10 bases from V and 0 bases from J, leaving 7 bases between. This CDR3 spans 11 amino acids.

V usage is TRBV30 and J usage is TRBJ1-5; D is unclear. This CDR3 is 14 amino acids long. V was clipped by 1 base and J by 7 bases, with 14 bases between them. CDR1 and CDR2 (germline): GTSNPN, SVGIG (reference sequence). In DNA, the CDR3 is TGTGCCTGGAGTGGGTCGGGTATAGGCCAGCCCCAGCATTTT. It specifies CAWSGSGIGQPQHF.

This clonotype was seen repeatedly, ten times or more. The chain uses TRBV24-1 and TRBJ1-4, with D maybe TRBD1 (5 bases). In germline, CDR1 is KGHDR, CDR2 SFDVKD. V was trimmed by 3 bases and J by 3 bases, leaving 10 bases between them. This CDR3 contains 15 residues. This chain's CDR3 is CATSDPTAPNEKLFF. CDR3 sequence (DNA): TGTGCCACCAGTGATCCGACAGCTCCTAATGAAAAACTGTTTTTT.

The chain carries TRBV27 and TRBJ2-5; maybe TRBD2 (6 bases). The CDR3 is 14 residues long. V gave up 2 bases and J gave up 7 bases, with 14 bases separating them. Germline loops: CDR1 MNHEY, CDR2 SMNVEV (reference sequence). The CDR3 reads CASSLDRRGLTQYF. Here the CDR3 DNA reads TGTGCCAGCAGTTTAGACCGGCGGGGATTGACCCAGTACTTC.

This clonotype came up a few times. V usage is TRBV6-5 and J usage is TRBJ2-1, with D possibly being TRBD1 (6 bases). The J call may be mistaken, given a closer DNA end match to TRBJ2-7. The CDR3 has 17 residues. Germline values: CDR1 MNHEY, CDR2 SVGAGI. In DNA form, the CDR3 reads TGTGCCAGCAGTTACATCCACGGACAGCCTACGACGGAGAGGCAGTACTTC. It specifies CASSYIHGQPTTERQYF.

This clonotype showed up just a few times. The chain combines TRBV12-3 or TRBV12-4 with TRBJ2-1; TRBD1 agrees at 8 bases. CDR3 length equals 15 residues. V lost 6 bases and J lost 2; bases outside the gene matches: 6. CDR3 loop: CASRSGQAPYNEQFF. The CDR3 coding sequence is TGTGCCAGCAGATCGGGACAGGCACCCTACAATGAGCAGTTCTTC.

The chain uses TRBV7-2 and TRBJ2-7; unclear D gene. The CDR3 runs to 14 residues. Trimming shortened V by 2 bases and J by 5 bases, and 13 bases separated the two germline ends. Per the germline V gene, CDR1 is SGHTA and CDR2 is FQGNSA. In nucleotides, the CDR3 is TGTGCCAGCAGCTTATTTGGCCTGGCTGACGAGCAGTACTTC. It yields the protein CASSLFGLADEQYF.

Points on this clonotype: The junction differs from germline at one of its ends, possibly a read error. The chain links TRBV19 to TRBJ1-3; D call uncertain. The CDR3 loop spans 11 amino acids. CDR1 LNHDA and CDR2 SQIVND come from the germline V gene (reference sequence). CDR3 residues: CAGRLIDTIYF. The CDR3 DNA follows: TGTGCCGGTAGGCTTATAGACACCATATATTTT.

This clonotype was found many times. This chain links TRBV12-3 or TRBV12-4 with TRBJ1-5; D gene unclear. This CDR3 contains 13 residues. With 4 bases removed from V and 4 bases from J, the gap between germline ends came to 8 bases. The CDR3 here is CASSWGENQPQHF. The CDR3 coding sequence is TGTGCCAGCAGTTGGGGTGAGAATCAGCCCCAGCATTTT.

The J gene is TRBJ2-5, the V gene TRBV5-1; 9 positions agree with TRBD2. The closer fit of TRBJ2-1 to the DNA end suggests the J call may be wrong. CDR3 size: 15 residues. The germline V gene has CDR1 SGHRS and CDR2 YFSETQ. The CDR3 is CASSPTSGVNNEQFF. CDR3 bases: TGCGCCAGCAGCCCGACTAGCGGAGTTAACAATGAGCAGTTCTTC.

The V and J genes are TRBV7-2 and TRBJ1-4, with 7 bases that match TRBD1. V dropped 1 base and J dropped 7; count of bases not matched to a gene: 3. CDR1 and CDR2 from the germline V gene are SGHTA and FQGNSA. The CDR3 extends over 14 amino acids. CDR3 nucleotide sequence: TGTGCCAGCAGCTTAGGACAGGGAATTGAAAAACTGTTTTTT. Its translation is CASSLGQGIEKLFF.

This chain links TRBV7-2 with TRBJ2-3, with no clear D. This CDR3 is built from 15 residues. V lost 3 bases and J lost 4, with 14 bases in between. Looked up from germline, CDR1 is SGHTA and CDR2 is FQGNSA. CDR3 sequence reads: CASSFQDPTPDTQYF. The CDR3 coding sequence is TGTGCCAGCAGCTTCCAGGACCCCACCCCAGATACGCAGTATTTT.

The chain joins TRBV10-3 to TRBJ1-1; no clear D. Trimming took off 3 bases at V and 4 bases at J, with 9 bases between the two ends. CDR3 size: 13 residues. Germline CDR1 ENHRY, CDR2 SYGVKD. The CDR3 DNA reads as TGTGCCATCAGTGAACCGTGGAGCACTGAAGCTTTCTTT. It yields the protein CAISEPWSTEAFF.

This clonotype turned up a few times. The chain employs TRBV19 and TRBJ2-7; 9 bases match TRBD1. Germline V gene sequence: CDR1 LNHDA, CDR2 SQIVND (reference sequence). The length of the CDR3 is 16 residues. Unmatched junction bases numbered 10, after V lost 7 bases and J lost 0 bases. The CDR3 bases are TGTGCCAGTAACACACCGGGACAGGGCGCCTCCTACGAGCAGTACTTC. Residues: CASNTPGQGASYEQYF.

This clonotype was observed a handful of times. CDR3 DNA: TGTGCCACCAGTGAAAGGAGGGAGACAGATACGCAGTATTTT. Translation gives CATSERRETDTQYF. This chain connects TRBV24-1 to TRBJ2-3; tentative D call: TRBD2 (6 bases). V lost 4 bases and J 3 bases, leaving 10 bases between the germline ends. CDR1 is KGHDR, CDR2 SFDVKD, per germline. The length of the CDR3 is 14 residues.

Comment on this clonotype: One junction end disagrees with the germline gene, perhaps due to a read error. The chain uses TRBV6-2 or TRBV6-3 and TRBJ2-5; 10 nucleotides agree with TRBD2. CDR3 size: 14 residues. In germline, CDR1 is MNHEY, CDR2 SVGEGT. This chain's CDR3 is CASRGLAVQETQYF. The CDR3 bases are TGCGCCAGTCGAGGACTAGCGGTGCAAGAGACCCAGTACTTC.

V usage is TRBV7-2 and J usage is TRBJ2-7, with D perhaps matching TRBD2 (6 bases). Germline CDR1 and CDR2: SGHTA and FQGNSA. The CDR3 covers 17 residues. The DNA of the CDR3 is TGTGCCAGCAGCTTAACCCCCGGGACTTGGAGCTCCTACAAGCAGTACGTC. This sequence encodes CASSLTPGTWSSYKQYV.

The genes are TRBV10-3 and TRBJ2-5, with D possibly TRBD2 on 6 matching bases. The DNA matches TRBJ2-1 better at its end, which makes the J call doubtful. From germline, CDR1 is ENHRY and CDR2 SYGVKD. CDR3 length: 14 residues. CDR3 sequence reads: CARRLVGGRIEQFF. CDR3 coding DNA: TGTGCCAGGAGACTAGTGGGAGGTAGGATTGAACAGTTCTTC.

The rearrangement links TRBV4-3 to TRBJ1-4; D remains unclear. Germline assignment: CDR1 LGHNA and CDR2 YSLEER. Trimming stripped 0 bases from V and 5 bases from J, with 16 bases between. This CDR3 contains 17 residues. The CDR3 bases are TGCGCCAGCAGCCAAGAGAAAAACCCGCGGGGAAATGAAAAACTGTTTTTT. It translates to CASSQEKNPRGNEKLFF.

Here the CDR3 DNA reads TGTGCCAGCAGCAAAGACAGCGGGAGGGCCGGGTACGAGCAGTACGTC. Protein: CASSKDSGRAGYEQYV. The V and J genes are TRBV7-4 and TRBJ2-7; 10 positions match TRBD2. V was clipped by 5 bases and J by 4 bases; unmatched bases: 11. This CDR3 is 16 amino acids long. The germline gives CDR1 SGHVT, CDR2 SQSDAQ.

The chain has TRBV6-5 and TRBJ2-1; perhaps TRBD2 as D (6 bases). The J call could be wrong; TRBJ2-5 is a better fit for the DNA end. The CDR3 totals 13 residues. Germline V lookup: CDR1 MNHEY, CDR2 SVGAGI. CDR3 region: CASSKEKPGDQYF. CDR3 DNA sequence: TGTGCCAGCAGTAAGGAGAAACCGGGGGACCAGTACTTC.

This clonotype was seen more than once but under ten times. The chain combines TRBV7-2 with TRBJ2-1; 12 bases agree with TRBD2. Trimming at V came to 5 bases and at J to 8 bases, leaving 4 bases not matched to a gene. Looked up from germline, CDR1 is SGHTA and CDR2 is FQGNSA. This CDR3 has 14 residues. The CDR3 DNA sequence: TGTGCCAGCAGCCGGACTAGCGGGATGTATGAGCAGTTCTTC. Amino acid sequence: CASSRTSGMYEQFF. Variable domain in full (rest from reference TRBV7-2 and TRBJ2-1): GAGVSQSPSNKVTEKGKDVELRCDPISGHTALYWYRQSLGQGLEFLIYFQGNSAPDKSGLPSDRFSAERTGGSVSTLTIQRTQQEDSAVYLCASSRTSGMYEQFFGPGTRLTVL.